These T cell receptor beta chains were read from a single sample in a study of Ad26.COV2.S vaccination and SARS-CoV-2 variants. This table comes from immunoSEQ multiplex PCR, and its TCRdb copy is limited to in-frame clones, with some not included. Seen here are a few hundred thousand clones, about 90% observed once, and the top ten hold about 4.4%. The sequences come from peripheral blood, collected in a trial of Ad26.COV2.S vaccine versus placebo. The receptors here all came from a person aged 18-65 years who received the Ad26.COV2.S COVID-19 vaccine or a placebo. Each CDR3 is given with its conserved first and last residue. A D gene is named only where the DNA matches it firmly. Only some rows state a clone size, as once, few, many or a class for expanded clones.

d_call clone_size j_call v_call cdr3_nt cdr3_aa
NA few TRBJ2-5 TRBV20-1 TGCAGTGCTAGTCCACAACAAGAGACCCAGTACTTC CSASPQQETQYF
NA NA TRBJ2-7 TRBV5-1 TGCGCCAGCAGCTTTGGGGGTACCTACGAGCAGTACTTC CASSFGGTYEQYF
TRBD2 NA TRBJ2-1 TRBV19 TGTGCCAGTAGTATAGTTAGCGGGAGGGCCTTCGCCTACAATGAGCAGTTCTTC CASSIVSGRAFAYNEQFF
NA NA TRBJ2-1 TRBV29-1 TGCAGCGTTGAAGATCCCAGACTGGGCCCCAATGAGCAGTTCTTC CSVEDPRLGPNEQFF
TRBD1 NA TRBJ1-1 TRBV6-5 TGTGCCAGCAGGCCAGACAGGGGGAACACTGAAGCTTTCTTT CASRPDRGNTEAFF
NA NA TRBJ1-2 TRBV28 TGTGCCAGCAGACCGACAGGAGAGACTATGCACACCTTC CASRPTGETMHTF
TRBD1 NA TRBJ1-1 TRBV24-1 TGTGCCACCTCGGGACAGGGGGGCACTGAAGCTTTCTTT CATSGQGGTEAFF
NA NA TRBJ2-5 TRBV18 TGTGCCAGCTCACCCCCAACTGGGGATAGGTTGGAGACCCAGTACTTC CASSPPTGDRLETQYF
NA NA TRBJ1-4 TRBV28 TGTGCCAGCAGTTTAGATGCAGGGGCGCTTGAAAAACTGTTTTTT CASSLDAGALEKLFF
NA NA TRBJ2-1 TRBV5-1 TGCGCCAGCAGCTTGGGACTACATTACAATGAGCAGTTCTTC CASSLGLHYNEQFF
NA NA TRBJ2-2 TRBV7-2 TGTGCCAGCAGCCTTGACACCGGGGAGCTGTTTTTT CASSLDTGELFF
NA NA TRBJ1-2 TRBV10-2 TGCGCCAGCAGGAGGGGAGGAACCAACTATGGCTACACCTTC CASRRGGTNYGYTF
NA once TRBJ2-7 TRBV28 TGTGCCAGCAGTCTTGACAGTTACGAGCAGTACTTC CASSLDSYEQYF
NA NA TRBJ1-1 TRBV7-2 TGTGCCAGCAGCCGCTTATTTGCCCCGGGGAACACTGAAGCTTTCTTT CASSRLFAPGNTEAFF
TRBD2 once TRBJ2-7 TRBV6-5 TGTGCCAGCATCATAAGGACTAGCGGCTACGAGCAGTACTTC CASIIRTSGYEQYF
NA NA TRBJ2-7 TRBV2 TGTGCCAGCAACCTCCGGGACACCGGTACCGAGCAGTACTTC CASNLRDTGTEQYF
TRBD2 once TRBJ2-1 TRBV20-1 TGCAGTGCTAGTTCTAGCGGGAGGATCAGCTCCTACAATGAGCAGTTCTTC CSASSSGRISSYNEQFF
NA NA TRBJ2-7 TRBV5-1 TGCGCCAGCAGCTTCGGTGGGCCCTACGAGCAGTACTTC CASSFGGPYEQYF
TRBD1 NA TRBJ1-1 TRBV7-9 TGTGCCAGCAGCTCATGGACAGGGGGCCGGAGGGACACTGAAGCTTTCTTT CASSSWTGGRRDTEAFF
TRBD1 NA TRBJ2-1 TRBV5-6 TGTGCCAGCAGATATGCACAGGGGGCGAGGTACAATGAGCAGTTCTTC CASRYAQGARYNEQFF
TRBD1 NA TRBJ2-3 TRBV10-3 TGTGCCATCAGTGAAGGGACAGGGTTCACAGATACGCAGTATTTT CAISEGTGFTDTQYF
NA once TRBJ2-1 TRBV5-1 TGCGCCAGCAGCTTCCCATTGGGGGACGCAAAAAGGGACTACAATGAGCAGTTCTTC CASSFPLGDAKRDYNEQFF
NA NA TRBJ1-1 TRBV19 TGTGCCAGTAGTAGGAAGACCGTGGCCTCTGAAGCTTTCTTT CASSRKTVASEAFF
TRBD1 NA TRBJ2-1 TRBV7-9 TGTGCCAGCAGCCTCCTAGGACAGGGGGCTGGTGAGCAGTTCTTC CASSLLGQGAGEQFF
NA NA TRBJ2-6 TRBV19 TGTGCCAGTAGTATCCTCGAGGGTACCGGGGCCAACGTCCTGACTTTC CASSILEGTGANVLTF
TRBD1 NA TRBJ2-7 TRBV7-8 TGTGCCAGCAGCTTAATTAGTTCCCGGGACAGGGGCTACGAGCAGTACTTC CASSLISSRDRGYEQYF
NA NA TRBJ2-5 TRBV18 TGTGCCAGCTCACCCGGCTTACCTCAGCAGGAGACCCAGTACTTC CASSPGLPQQETQYF
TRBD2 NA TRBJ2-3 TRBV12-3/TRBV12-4 TGTGCCAGCAGGGCTAGCGGGACTGATACGCAGTATTTT CASRASGTDTQYF
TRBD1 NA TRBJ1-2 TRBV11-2 TGTGCCAGCAGCCAACCGGGACAGGGGATCCCAAGGAGTGGCTACACCTTC CASSQPGQGIPRSGYTF
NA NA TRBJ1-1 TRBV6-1 TGTGCCAGCAGTGAAGCCACAGGGAGGCGCGGCACTGAAGCTTTCTTT CASSEATGRRGTEAFF
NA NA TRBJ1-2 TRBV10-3 TGTGCCATCAGTGAGTCGGGGGAAGGCTACACCTTC CAISESGEGYTF
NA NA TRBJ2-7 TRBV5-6 TGTGCCAGCTACCAAACCGCCCGGGCGAGCTCCTACGAGCAGTACTTC CASYQTARASSYEQYF
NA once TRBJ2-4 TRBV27 TGTGCCAGCAGTTTAAAGCCGGGGTACATTCAGTACTTC CASSLKPGYIQYF
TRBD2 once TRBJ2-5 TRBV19 TGTGCCAGTAGTCCTCGAACTAGCGTGAGGCCATACCCGGGGGAGACCCAGTACTTC CASSPRTSVRPYPGETQYF
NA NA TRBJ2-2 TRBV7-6 TGTGCCAGCAGCTCCATCATCTCATCGAACACCGGGGAGCTGTTTTTT CASSSIISSNTGELFF
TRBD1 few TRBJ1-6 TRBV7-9 TGTGCCAGCAGCCTAGACAGGGGCGGTTTCTCCTATAATTCACCCCTCCACTTT CASSLDRGGFSYNSPLHF
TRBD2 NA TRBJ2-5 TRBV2 TGTGCCAGCAACAGGGGACTAGCAGAGACCCAGTACTTC CASNRGLAETQYF
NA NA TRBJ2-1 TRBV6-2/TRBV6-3 TGTGCCAGCAGTATCATTCAGCGCAATGAGCAGTTCTTC CASSIIQRNEQFF
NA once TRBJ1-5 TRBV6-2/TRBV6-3 TGTGCCAGCAGTTACGCGTTGAGTTTCAATCAGCCCCAGCATTTT CASSYALSFNQPQHF